This T cell receptor (beta chain) is drawn from a study of CD4 T cells in relation to SARS-CoV-2 and coronaviruses. In the study overall: ViraFEST: roughly ten-day antigen culture of PBMCs, then TCR beta CDR3 sequencing. Convalescent patients were fewer than ten males and a few females; two were Hispanic. Points from the study as a whole: No donor gave both pre-pandemic and post-infection samples.

TCRdb's table, derived via immunoSEQ multiplex PCR, lists solely in-frame clones and lacks some. The sample includes some 30,000 clones, around three quarters of them seen just once. Trimming pared 3 bases from V and 1 base from J, leaving 6 bases between. The CDR3 totals 13 residues. Germline assignment: CDR1 MNHEY and CDR2 SVGEGT. A few counts support this clone. Its cognate antigen is unknown. Sequencing was performed on memory CD4+ T cells from PBMCs, cultured in vitro. The rearrangement uses TRBV6-2 or TRBV6-3 and TRBJ1-1; D gene unclear. The sequence was obtained from an adult with COVID-19. CDR3 nucleotides: TGTGCCAGCAGTTATCTGGCGAACACTGAAGCTTTCTTT. As protein: CASSYLANTEAFF.